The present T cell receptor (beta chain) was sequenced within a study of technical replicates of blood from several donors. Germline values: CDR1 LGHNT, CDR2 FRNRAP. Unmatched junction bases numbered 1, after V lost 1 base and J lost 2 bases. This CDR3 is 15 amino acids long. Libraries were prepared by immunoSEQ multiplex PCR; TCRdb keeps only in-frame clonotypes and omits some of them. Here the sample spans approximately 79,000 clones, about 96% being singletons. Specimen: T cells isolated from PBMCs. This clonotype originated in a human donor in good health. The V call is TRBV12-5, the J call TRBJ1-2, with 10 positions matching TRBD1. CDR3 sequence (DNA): TGTGCTAGTGGTTTGGAGGACAGGGGGAACTATGGCTACACCTTC. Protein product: CASGLEDRGNYGYTF.